A selection of T cell receptor beta chains follows, all from one sample in a study of blood T cell repertoires in COVID-19. Using immunoSEQ multiplex PCR, the repertoire was profiled, and TCRdb retains in-frame clones only, with some absent. The repertoire holds some 300,000 clones, with about 90% as singletons. The source material was peripheral blood. The origin of the receptors is a woman between 25 and 40 years old with COVID-19, enrolled during active disease. CDR3s include the opening cysteine and the closing phenylalanine or tryptophan. The D gene is left open where the match is weak. Clone size appears in some rows only: once, few, many, or a class for an expanded clone.

>14|TRBJ1-2|TRBD1|NA|TRBV29-1
CSVEGPGTGGGYTF
TGCAGCGTGGAGGGCCCCGGGACAGGGGGTGGCTACACCTTC
>16|TRBJ1-2|TRBD1|NA|TRBV28
CASSFPPGQGPAGYTF
TGTGCCAGCAGTTTCCCTCCTGGACAGGGGCCCGCTGGCTACACCTTC
>15|TRBJ2-3|NA|once|TRBV6-5
CASRSAGVMTDTQYF
TGTGCCAGCAGGTCTGCAGGGGTGATGACAGATACGCAGTATTTT
>11|TRBJ1-1|NA|NA|TRBV2
CASSVDTEAFF
TGTGCCAGCAGCGTCGACACTGAAGCTTTCTTT
>15|TRBJ2-1|TRBD2|NA|TRBV9
CASSPGLADLEEQFF
TGTGCCAGCAGCCCAGGACTAGCGGATCTGGAAGAGCAGTTCTTC
>17|TRBJ2-1|NA|NA|TRBV4-3
CASSQDIGLDLVNEQFF
TGCGCCAGCAGCCAAGATATCGGACTCGACTTAGTCAATGAGCAGTTCTTC
>14|TRBJ1-1|NA|few|TRBV2
CASTEGRGGTEAFF
TGTGCCAGCACCGAGGGCAGGGGAGGGACTGAAGCTTTCTTT
>12|TRBJ2-7|NA|NA|TRBV6-6
CASSPRGGEQYF
TGTGCCAGCAGCCCCAGGGGAGGGGAGCAGTACTTC
>15|TRBJ2-6|NA|NA|TRBV7-2
CASSFGGSGANVLTF
TGTGCCAGCAGCTTCGGGGGCTCTGGGGCCAACGTCCTGACTTTC
>17|TRBJ1-5|NA|NA|TRBV7-9
CASSLAKRGAGDQPQHF
TGTGCCAGCAGCTTAGCCAAGCGGGGGGCAGGGGATCAGCCCCAGCATTTT
>13|TRBJ2-7|NA|NA|TRBV7-9
CASSLGVAGQRYF
TGTGCCAGCAGCTTAGGGGTTGCAGGCCAGAGGTACTTC
>16|TRBJ1-1|TRBD1|NA|TRBV4-1
CASSQPGTGGGTEAFF
TGCGCCAGCAGCCAACCCGGGACAGGGGGGGGCACTGAAGCTTTCTTT
>17|TRBJ2-1|NA|NA|TRBV5-4
CASSLYVSGQGLYEQFF
TGTGCCAGCAGCTTGTATGTCTCGGGGCAGGGGCTCTATGAGCAGTTCTTC
>14|TRBJ1-1|NA|NA|TRBV12-5
CASGPGQGSTEAFF
TGTGCTAGTGGTCCCGGACAAGGGTCCACTGAAGCTTTCTTT
>17|TRBJ1-4|TRBD1|NA|TRBV4-1
CASSRQLGGQGYEKLFF
TGCGCCAGCAGCCGGCAACTGGGGGGACAGGGGTATGAAAAACTGTTTTTT
>17|TRBJ2-1|TRBD2|NA|TRBV7-6
CASSLARLAGGPNEQFF
TGTGCCAGCAGCTTAGCAAGACTAGCGGGGGGGCCCAATGAGCAGTTCTTC
>14|TRBJ1-1|NA|NA|TRBV5-1
CASSLAQGVPEAFF
TGCGCCAGCAGCTTGGCCCAAGGGGTTCCTGAAGCTTTCTTT
>15|TRBJ2-5|TRBD2|NA|TRBV4-2
CASSQRSGGKETQYF
TGTGCCAGCAGCCAACGTAGCGGGGGGAAAGAGACCCAGTACTTC
>15|TRBJ2-1|TRBD2|NA|TRBV7-2
CASSSSGGDYNEQFF
TGTGCCAGCAGCTCTAGCGGGGGGGACTACAATGAGCAGTTCTTC
>15|TRBJ1-1|NA|NA|TRBV6-5
CASSYSRAGNTEAFF
TGTGCCAGCAGTTACTCGAGGGCGGGAAACACTGAAGCTTTCTTT
>15|TRBJ2-7|NA|NA|TRBV5-3
CARSPLDTPNYEQYF
TGTGCCAGAAGCCCCTTGGACACTCCGAACTACGAGCAGTACTTC
>13|TRBJ2-5|NA|NA|TRBV5-8
CASSRGPTETQYF
TGTGCCAGCTCAAGAGGGCCCACAGAGACCCAGTACTTC
>12|TRBJ1-2|TRBD1|NA|TRBV7-8
CASSPTGQGYTF
TGTGCCAGCAGCCCGACAGGGCAAGGCTACACCTTC
>14|TRBJ1-1|TRBD1|NA|TRBV18
CASSVSRGLTEAFF
TGTGCCAGCTCGGTTTCCAGGGGGCTCACTGAAGCTTTCTTT
>15|TRBJ2-1|NA|NA|TRBV2
CASSEEGVTYNEQFF
TGTGCCAGCAGTGAAGAGGGAGTAACCTACAATGAGCAGTTCTTC
>14|TRBJ1-2|NA|NA|TRBV5-1
CASSSGHTPGGYTF
TGCGCCAGCAGTTCGGGACACACCCCGGGCGGCTACACCTTC
>15|TRBJ2-5|TRBD1|NA|TRBV5-1
CASSLADRVGETQYF
TGCGCCAGCAGCTTGGCGGACAGGGTTGGGGAGACCCAGTACTTC
>13|TRBJ1-3|NA|NA|TRBV19
CASSQQAGNTIYF
TGTGCCAGTAGCCAGCAGGCTGGAAACACCATATATTTT
>11|TRBJ2-2|NA|few|TRBV19
CASISAGELFF
TGTGCCAGCATCTCGGCCGGGGAGCTGTTTTTT
>15|TRBJ2-2|TRBD1|NA|TRBV6-4
CASSPDRLNTGELFF
TGTGCCAGCAGTCCGGACAGGCTAAACACCGGGGAGCTGTTTTTT